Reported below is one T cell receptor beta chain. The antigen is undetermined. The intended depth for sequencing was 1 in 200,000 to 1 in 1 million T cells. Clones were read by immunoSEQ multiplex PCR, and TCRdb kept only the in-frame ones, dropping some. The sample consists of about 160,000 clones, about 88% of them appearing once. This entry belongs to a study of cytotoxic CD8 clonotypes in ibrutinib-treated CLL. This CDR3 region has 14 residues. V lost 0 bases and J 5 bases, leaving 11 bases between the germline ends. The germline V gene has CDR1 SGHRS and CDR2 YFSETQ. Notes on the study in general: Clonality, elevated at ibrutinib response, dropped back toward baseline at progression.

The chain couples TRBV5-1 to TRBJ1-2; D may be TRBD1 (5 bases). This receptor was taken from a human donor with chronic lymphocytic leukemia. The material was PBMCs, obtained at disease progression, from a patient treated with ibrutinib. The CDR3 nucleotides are TGCGCCAGCAGCTTGGCCCCGACAGATTATGGCTACACCTTC. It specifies CASSLAPTDYGYTF.